The 6 T cell receptor beta chains in this list originate from one sample, sequenced in a study of cytomegalovirus exposure and HLA in healthy donors. The PCR ran on 60 Vbeta and 13 Jbeta primers. Profiled with immunoSEQ multiplex PCR; TCRdb holds only in-frame clones, not every one. The table includes 100,000 to 150,000 clones, about 73% detected once. Sequencing input: PBMCs. These receptors all stem from a human donor in good health.

The chain employs TRBV9 and TRBJ1-2, with TRBD1 matching over 8 bases. Germline V lookup: CDR1 SGDLS, CDR2 YYNGEE. V dropped 3 bases and J dropped 8; count of bases not matched to a gene: 12. The CDR3 runs to 15 residues. CDR3 sequence reads: CASSGGRQGARGYTF. The CDR3 coding sequence is TGTGCCAGCAGCGGGGGACGGCAGGGGGCAAGGGGCTACACCTTC.

The gene calls are TRBV19 and TRBJ2-3; 9 positions agree with TRBD2. The V gene end was trimmed by 3 bases and the J gene end by 4 bases; junction bases not matched to a gene: 2. This CDR3 is built from 14 residues. Germline V gene sequence: CDR1 LNHDA, CDR2 SQIVND (reference sequence). The CDR3 DNA follows: TGTGCCAGTAGTATGCGGGGGGGCCCAGATACGCAGTATTTT. Protein sequence: CASSMRGGPDTQYF.

The rearrangement joins TRBV27 to TRBJ2-5; 10 bases are a match to TRBD1. The CDR3 has 15 amino acids. Germline CDR1 reads MNHEY; CDR2 reads SMNVEV (reference sequence). The J segment lost 2 bases and the V segment lost 8 bases, leaving 8 bases of the junction unmatched. In DNA, the CDR3 is TGTGCCAGCGGGAGAGGACAGGGGGGACAAGAGACCCAGTACTTC. It codes for CASGRGQGGQETQYF.

The CDR3, as DNA: TGTGCCTGGAGTCCCGGGACTAGCTACGAGCAGTACTTC. This translates into CAWSPGTSYEQYF. The J gene is TRBJ2-7, the V gene TRBV30; TRBD2 agrees at 8 bases. The V and J ends lost 2 bases and 3 bases, in that order; junction bases with no gene match: 3. The CDR3 covers 13 residues. CDR1 GTSNPN and CDR2 SVGIG come from the germline V gene (reference sequence).

This clone was recorded a few times. The V gene is TRBV6-6, the J gene TRBJ1-3; maybe TRBD1 (6 bases). CDR1 and CDR2 from the germline V gene are MNHNY and SVGAGI (reference sequence). The ends were cut back, 6 bases at V and 4 bases at J, with 16 bases in the middle. This CDR3 is 15 amino acids long. In nucleotides, the CDR3 is TGTGCCAGCAGCGGGACAAGGAGCTCCGGAAACACCATATATTTT. Protein: CASSGTRSSGNTIYF.

This chain links TRBV30 with TRBJ2-2; 8 bases agree with TRBD1. Germline V gene data show CDR1 as GTSNPN and CDR2 as SVGIG (reference sequence). The ends lost 1 base at V and 3 bases at J; junction bases unmatched: 4. This CDR3 region has 15 residues. The CDR3 bases are TGTGCCTGGAGTGCGCTGGACAGGGACACCGGGGAGCTGTTTTTT. This sequence encodes CAWSALDRDTGELFF.